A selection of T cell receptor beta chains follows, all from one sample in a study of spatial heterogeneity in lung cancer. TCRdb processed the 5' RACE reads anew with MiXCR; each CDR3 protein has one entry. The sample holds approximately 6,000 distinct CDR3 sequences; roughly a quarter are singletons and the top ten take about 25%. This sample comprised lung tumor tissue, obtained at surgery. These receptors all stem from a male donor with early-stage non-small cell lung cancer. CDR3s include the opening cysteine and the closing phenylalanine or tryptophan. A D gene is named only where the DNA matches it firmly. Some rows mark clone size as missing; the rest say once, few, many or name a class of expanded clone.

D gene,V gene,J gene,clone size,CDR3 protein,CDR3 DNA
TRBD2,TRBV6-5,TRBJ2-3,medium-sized,CASRSLAGGPDTQYF,TGTGCCAGCAGATCACTAGCGGGAGGCCCAGATACGCAGTATTTT
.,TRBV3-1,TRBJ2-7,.,CASSQGLGTYEQYF,TGTGCCAGCAGCCAAGGGCTAGGGACCTACGAGCAGTACTTC
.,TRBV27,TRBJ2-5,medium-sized,CASTDTFETGETQYF,TGTGCCAGCACTGACACTTTCGAGACAGGAGAGACCCAGTACTTC
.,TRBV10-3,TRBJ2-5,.,CASSSDKETQYF,TGTGCCTCCTCATCGGACAAAGAGACCCAGTACTTC
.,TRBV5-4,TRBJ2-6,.,CASSPRGLSSGANVLTF,TGTGCCAGCAGCCCTCGGGGCCTTAGCTCTGGGGCCAACGTCCTGACTTTC
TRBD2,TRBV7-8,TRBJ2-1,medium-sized,CASSPREGASGREQFF,TGTGCCAGCAGCCCGAGGGAAGGGGCTAGCGGGAGGGAGCAGTTCTTC
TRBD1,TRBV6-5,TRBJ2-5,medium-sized,CASRWDSSGETQYF,TGTGCCAGCAGGTGGGACAGCAGTGGGGAGACCCAGTACTTC
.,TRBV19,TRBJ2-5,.,CASRRRQELQETQYF,TGTGCCAGTAGGCGAAGACAGGAGCTCCAAGAGACCCAGTACTTC
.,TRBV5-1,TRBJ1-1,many,CASSLGVKNTEAFF,TGCGCCAGCAGCTTGGGCGTCAAGAACACTGAAGCTTTCTTT
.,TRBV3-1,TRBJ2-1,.,CASSQDRFYNEQFF,TGTGCCAGCAGCCAAGATCGCTTCTACAATGAGCAGTTCTTC
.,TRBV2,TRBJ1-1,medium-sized,CASSEAGPDTEAFF,TGTGCCAGCAGTGAAGCGGGACCTGACACTGAAGCTTTCTTT
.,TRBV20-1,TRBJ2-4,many,CSARFLGDIQYF,TGCAGTGCTAGGTTCCTAGGAGACATTCAGTACTTC
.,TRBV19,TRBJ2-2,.,CASSRSRTTGELFF,TGTGCCAGTAGTCGGTCCAGAACCACCGGGGAGCTGTTTTTT
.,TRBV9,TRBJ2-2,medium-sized,CASSVATGPGELFF,TGTGCCAGCAGCGTAGCGACGGGGCCCGGGGAGCTGTTTTTT